These 10 T cell receptor beta chains share one sample of origin, sequenced in a study of identical twins. MiXCR was run by TCRdb on the 5' RACE reads, yielding one entry per CDR3 protein. The data show about 1.7 million distinct CDR3 sequences, with about 32% seen just once and around 0.3% held by the top ten. The specimen sequenced was cord blood. The receptors here all came from a newborn girl in good health.

This clonotype has a handful of counts. The CDR3 sequence is CASSPWTSGAYNEQFF. CDR3 DNA: TGTGCCAGCTCACCTTGGACTAGCGGAGCCTACAATGAGCAGTTCTTC. The rearrangement links TRBV18 to TRBJ2-1; 10 bases line up with TRBD2. Germline V gene sequence: CDR1 KGHSH, CDR2 LQKENI. Trimming removed 3 bases from V and 2 bases from J; junction bases left unmatched: 4. CDR3 length: 16 residues.

The chain uses TRBV2 and TRBJ2-3, with a possible D match to TRBD2 (5 bases). Germline values: CDR1 SNHLY, CDR2 FYNNEI. V dropped 5 bases and J dropped 0 bases, with 18 bases sitting between them. The CDR3 consists of 17 residues. The CDR3 loop is CASSPGNRAPSTDTQYF. CDR3 in DNA: TGTGCCAGCAGTCCCGGGAACCGGGCACCTAGCACAGATACGCAGTATTTT.

A few counts support this clonotype. The rearrangement joins TRBV7-9 to TRBJ2-7, with 8 bases matching TRBD1. Germline assignment: CDR1 SEHNR and CDR2 FQNEAQ (reference sequence). After removal of 5 bases from V and 5 bases from J, the junction contained 20 bases not matched to a gene. The CDR3 extends over 18 amino acids. For the CDR3, the DNA is TGTGCCAGCAGCGATACCCTACTTGCGGACAGGGTTAGTGACGAGCAGTACTTC. It encodes CASSDTLLADRVSDEQYF.

The V call is TRBV10-3, the J call TRBJ2-7; 11 nucleotides agree with TRBD1. Unmatched junction bases numbered 8, after V lost 6 bases and J lost 4 bases. Germline CDR1 is ENHRY and CDR2 is SYGVKD. The CDR3 runs 15 residues. The CDR3 protein is CAISAGQGGQYEQYF. In DNA form, the CDR3 reads TGTGCCATCAGCGCGGGACAGGGGGGTCAGTACGAGCAGTACTTC.

This chain links TRBV10-3 with TRBJ2-5; no clear D gene. The better agreement between TRBJ2-7 and the DNA end casts doubt on the J call. CDR1 ENHRY and CDR2 SYGVKD come from the germline V gene. The CDR3 is 12 amino acids. The CDR3 loop reads CAIGQAFDEQYF. For the CDR3, the DNA is TGTGCCATCGGGCAAGCTTTCGACGAGCAGTACTTC.

The J gene is TRBJ2-1, the V gene TRBV11-3; unclear D gene. Germline-derived CDR1 and CDR2 are SGHNT and YENEEA. The length of the CDR3 is 15 residues. V gave up 1 base and J gave up 6 bases, with 13 bases separating them. The CDR3 sequence: CASSLGLSPVNEQFF. CDR3 sequence (DNA): TGTGCCAGCAGCTTAGGACTGTCCCCAGTCAATGAGCAGTTCTTC.

In its sample, this clonotype was seen a few times. The chain links TRBV28 to TRBJ1-5; 7 nucleotides agree with TRBD1. The CDR3 is 16 residues long. V gave up 5 bases and J gave up 2 bases; unmatched junction bases: 9. The germline V gene encodes CDR1 MDHEN and CDR2 SYDVKM. The CDR3 protein is CASSPYRGGGNQPQHF. CDR3 DNA sequence: TGTGCCAGCAGTCCATACAGGGGAGGTGGCAATCAGCCCCAGCATTTT.

The V and J genes are TRBV4-1 and TRBJ2-2; D is tentatively TRBD1 or TRBD2 (5 bases each). There are 16 residues in the CDR3. Germline assignment: CDR1 MGHRA and CDR2 YSYEKL. Between the trimmed V and J ends, which lost 4 bases and 3 bases, there was a span of 15 bases. CDR3: CASSPGTQSYTGELFF. CDR3 bases: TGCGCCAGCAGCCCTGGGACCCAGAGCTACACCGGGGAGCTGTTTTTT.

This clonotype was recorded many times. The rearrangement links TRBV27 to TRBJ1-2, with 9 bases matching TRBD1. Germline V gene lookup returns CDR1 MNHEY and CDR2 SMNVEV (reference sequence). The trim removed 6 bases at V and 4 bases at J, leaving 6 bases unmatched. CDR3 length equals 14 residues. The CDR3 DNA reads as TGTGCCAGCAGGGACAGGGGAAATGGCTATGGCTACACCTTC. Its protein is CASRDRGNGYGYTF.

This chain connects TRBV20-1 to TRBJ1-4; 8 nucleotides agree with TRBD1. CDR3 length: 13 amino acids. Trimming removed 6 bases from V and 5 bases from J; junction bases left unmatched: 5. Germline V gene data show CDR1 as DFQATT and CDR2 as SNEGSKA (reference sequence). Here the CDR3 reads CSAQGAPNEKLFF. The CDR3 coding sequence is TGCAGTGCCCAGGGGGCGCCGAATGAAAAACTGTTTTTT.